Listed here is a single T cell receptor beta chain. How the authors handled the data: Amplified reference gene primers provided the basis for estimating nucleated cell counts. Produced via immunoSEQ multiplex PCR; TCRdb's table is partial and in-frame only. That table furnishes V, J and clone size, whereas the DNA furnished D and trimming. This sample carries over 250,000 clones, 70% to 90% of them seen once, and the ten largest clones take 0.99%. The data derive from a study of blood T cell repertoires in COVID-19. Background on the study: COVID-19 samples collected from the United States, Italy and Spain covered acute and convalescent phases. From T cells, B-cell-depleted T cells, or PBMCs came the material, which was cDNA or gDNA.

V was pared by 4 bases and J by 5 bases, with 9 bases of the junction left unmatched. This CDR3 comprises 16 residues. CDR1 and CDR2 from the germline V gene are SGHVS and FNYEAQ. The rearrangement links TRBV7-6 to TRBJ2-5; 11 bases agree with TRBD1. Sequencing was done on a sample of peripheral blood. This receptor was obtained from a middle-aged woman who had recovered from COVID-19. The CDR3, as DNA: TGTGCCAGCAGCTCGGACAGGGGGCGCGCCAGTGAGACCCAGTACTTC. Amino acid sequence: CASSSDRGRASETQYF.